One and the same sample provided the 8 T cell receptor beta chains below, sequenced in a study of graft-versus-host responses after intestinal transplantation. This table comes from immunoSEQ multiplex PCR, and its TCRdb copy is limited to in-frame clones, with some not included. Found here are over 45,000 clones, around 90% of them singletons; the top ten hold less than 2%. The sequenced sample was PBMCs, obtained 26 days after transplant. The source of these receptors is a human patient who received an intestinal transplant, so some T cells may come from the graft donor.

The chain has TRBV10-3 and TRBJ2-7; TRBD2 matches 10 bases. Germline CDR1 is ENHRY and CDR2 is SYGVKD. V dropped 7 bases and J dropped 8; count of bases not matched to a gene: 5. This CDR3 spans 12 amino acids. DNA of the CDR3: TGTGCCATCACTAGCGGGGGCCCCAAGCAGTACTTC. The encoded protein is CAITSGGPKQYF.

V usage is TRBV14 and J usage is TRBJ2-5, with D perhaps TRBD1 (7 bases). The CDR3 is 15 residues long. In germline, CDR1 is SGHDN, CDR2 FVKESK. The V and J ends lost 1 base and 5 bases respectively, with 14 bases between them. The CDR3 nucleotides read TGTGCCAGCAGCCAAGGGAGGGGGCGGGCGGAGACCCAGTACTTC. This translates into CASSQGRGRAETQYF.

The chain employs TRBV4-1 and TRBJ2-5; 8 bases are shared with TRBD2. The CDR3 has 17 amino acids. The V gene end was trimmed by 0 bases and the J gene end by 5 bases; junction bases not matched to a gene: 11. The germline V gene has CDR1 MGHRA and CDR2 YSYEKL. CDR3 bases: TGCGCCAGCAGCCAAGAGATCTCCGGGACTAGTGTCGAGACCCAGTACTTC. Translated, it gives CASSQEISGTSVETQYF.

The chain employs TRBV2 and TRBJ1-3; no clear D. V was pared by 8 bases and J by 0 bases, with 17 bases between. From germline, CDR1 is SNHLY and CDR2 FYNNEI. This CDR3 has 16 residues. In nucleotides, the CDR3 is TGTGCCAGCCATCCTGGCTCACACGTCTCTGGAAACACCATATATTTT. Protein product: CASHPGSHVSGNTIYF.

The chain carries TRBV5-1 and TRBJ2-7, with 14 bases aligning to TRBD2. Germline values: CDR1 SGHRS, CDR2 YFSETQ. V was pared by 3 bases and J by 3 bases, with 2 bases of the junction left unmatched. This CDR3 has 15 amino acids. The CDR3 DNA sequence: TGCGCCAGCAGCTACGGGACTAGCGGGAGCTACGAGCAGTACTTC. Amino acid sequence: CASSYGTSGSYEQYF.

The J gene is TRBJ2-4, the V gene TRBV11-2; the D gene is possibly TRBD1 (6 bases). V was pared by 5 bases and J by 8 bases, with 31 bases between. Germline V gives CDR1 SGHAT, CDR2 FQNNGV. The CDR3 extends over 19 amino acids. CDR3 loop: CASSPYPAGEGVVRDIQYF. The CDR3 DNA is TGTGCCAGCAGCCCGTATCCCGCAGGGGAAGGAGTTGTAAGGGACATTCAGTACTTC.

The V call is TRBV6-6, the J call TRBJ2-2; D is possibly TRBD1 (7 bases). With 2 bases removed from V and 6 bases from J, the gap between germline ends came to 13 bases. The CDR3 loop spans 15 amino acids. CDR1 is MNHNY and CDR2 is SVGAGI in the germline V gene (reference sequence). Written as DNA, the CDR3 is TGTGCCAGCAGTTACAGGAGGGGGCGATCCGGGGAGCTGTTTTTT. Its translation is CASSYRRGRSGELFF.

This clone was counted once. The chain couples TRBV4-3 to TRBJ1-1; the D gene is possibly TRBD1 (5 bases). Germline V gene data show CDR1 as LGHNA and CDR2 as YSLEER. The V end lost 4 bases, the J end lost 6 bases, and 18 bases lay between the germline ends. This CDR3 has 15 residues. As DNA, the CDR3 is TGCGCCAGCAGCCCCGCGCGTGTCAGGGAATCTGAAGCTTTCTTT. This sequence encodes CASSPARVRESEAFF.